Detailed here is one T cell receptor (beta chain). What it binds is unknown. This sample is drawn from a study of cytomegalovirus exposure and HLA in healthy donors. General study points: Researchers reported in a later analysis that common viral pathogens appeared linked to several top clusters. Donors were assumed by presence/absence analyses to have roughly uniform sequencing depth. Specificity for CMV antigens was confirmed in vitro for a few of the CMV-associated chains. Rarity held for most TCR sequences, but there were some public TCRs that occurred in many donors.

13 Jbeta primers and 60 Vbeta primers were used for the PCR. Assay: immunoSEQ multiplex PCR; the TCRdb copy retains only in-frame clones and omits some. The sample holds around 180,000 clones, almost 85% seen once. Trimming took 2 bases from V and 7 from J; bases not matched to a gene: 2. The CDR3 loop spans 14 amino acids. The V gene's germline CDR1 is SGHDT and CDR2 YYEEEE. The source is a boy between 10 and 17 years old in good health and CMV-seronegative. Sequencing was performed on PBMCs. J is TRBJ1-4 and V is TRBV5-6; TRBD1 matches 10 bases. CDR3 region: CASSFRDRGEKLFF. In DNA, the CDR3 is TGTGCCAGCAGCTTCCGGGACAGGGGTGAAAAACTGTTTTTT.